What follows is one T cell receptor beta chain and its context. TCR libraries each used about 3.5 ug of total RNA. Amplification of TCRalpha and TCRbeta cDNA involved two nested PCRs that ran for about 16 and 10 cycles. TCRdb reprocessed the 5' RACE reads, keeping one entry per CDR3 protein, no DNA. The table lists 150,000 to 200,000 distinct CDR3 sequences. The sample is drawn from a study of monozygotic twins with inflammatory bowel disease. The germline V gene encodes CDR1 SGHDN and CDR2 FVKESK. The CDR3 is made up of 15 amino acids. The sequencing sample was made of blood. The chain carries TRBV14 and TRBJ1-1; as DNA is missing, the TRBD1 call by TCRdb cannot be tested. The source of this sequence is a human donor with ulcerative colitis or Crohn's disease, or a healthy co-twin of an affected twin (not recorded which). The CDR3 loop reads CASSHRTGGDTEAFF.